A selection of T cell receptor beta chains follows, all from one sample in a study of metastatic and nonmetastatic thyroid tumors. MiXCR was used by TCRdb to re-call the PCR reads. This table holds about 8,400 clones, about 32% found once. Specimen: tumor tissue. The source of these receptors is a female donor with papillary thyroid cancer or a benign thyroid nodule (not recorded which). Some clones in this sample may be carry-over from other donors' samples. Each CDR3 is given with its conserved first and last residue. The order of the fields is D gene, V gene, J gene, clone size, CDR3 protein, CDR3 DNA. A D gene is named only where the DNA matches it firmly. Clone size, where shown, is once, few, many, or a class for clones that have expanded.

D gene: .
V gene: TRBV5-1
J gene: TRBJ2-2
clone size: .
CDR3 protein: CASRLPGRGTGELFF
CDR3 DNA: TGCGCCAGCAGACTACCGGGACGAGGAACCGGGGAGCTGTTTTTT

D gene: TRBD2
V gene: TRBV7-2
J gene: TRBJ2-1
clone size: large
CDR3 protein: CASSPGLAGNNEQFF
CDR3 DNA: TGTGCCAGCAGCCCAGGACTAGCGGGGAACAATGAGCAGTTCTTC

D gene: .
V gene: TRBV12-5
J gene: TRBJ1-2
clone size: medium-sized
CDR3 protein: CASGLGGGGGYTF
CDR3 DNA: TGTGCTAGTGGTTTGGGTGGTGGAGGGGGCTACACCTTC

D gene: TRBD1
V gene: TRBV5-1
J gene: TRBJ1-1
clone size: .
CDR3 protein: CASSLAGGHEAFF
CDR3 DNA: TGCGCCAGCAGCTTGGCAGGGGGCCATGAAGCTTTCTTT

D gene: TRBD2
V gene: TRBV12-3/TRBV12-4
J gene: TRBJ2-3
clone size: .
CDR3 protein: CASSYGGRAVTDTQYF
CDR3 DNA: TGTGCCAGCAGTTACGGCGGGAGGGCCGTGACAGATACGCAGTATTTT

D gene: .
V gene: TRBV9
J gene: TRBJ2-1
clone size: .
CDR3 protein: CASSVADSSYNEQFF
CDR3 DNA: TGTGCCAGCAGCGTAGCCGATAGCTCCTACAATGAGCAGTTCTTC

D gene: .
V gene: TRBV20-1
J gene: TRBJ2-5
clone size: medium-sized
CDR3 protein: CSASPGSSQETQYF
CDR3 DNA: TGCAGTGCTAGCCCCGGGAGTTCCCAAGAGACCCAGTACTTC

D gene: .
V gene: TRBV6-1
J gene: TRBJ2-2
clone size: .
CDR3 protein: CASRKEGIYTWELFF
CDR3 DNA: TGTGCCAGCAGAAAAGAAGGGATATACACCTGGGAGCTGTTTTTT

D gene: TRBD1
V gene: TRBV2
J gene: TRBJ1-1
clone size: medium-sized
CDR3 protein: CASSDTDRDTEAFF
CDR3 DNA: TGTGCCAGCAGTGATACAGACAGGGATACTGAAGCTTTCTTT

D gene: TRBD1
V gene: TRBV7-9
J gene: TRBJ2-3
clone size: many
CDR3 protein: CASSDRDRATDTQYF
CDR3 DNA: TGTGCCAGCAGCGACCGGGACAGGGCCACAGATACGCAGTATTTT

D gene: .
V gene: TRBV28
J gene: TRBJ1-1
clone size: .
CDR3 protein: CASSGDRDKNTEAFF
CDR3 DNA: TGTGCCAGCAGCGGCGACCGGGACAAGAACACTGAAGCTTTCTTT

D gene: TRBD2
V gene: TRBV20-1
J gene: TRBJ2-7
clone size: .
CDR3 protein: CSARDRASGRPSLYF
CDR3 DNA: TGCAGTGCTAGAGATCGGGCTAGCGGGAGGCCCTCACTCTACTTC

D gene: TRBD1
V gene: TRBV4-2
J gene: TRBJ1-2
clone size: few
CDR3 protein: CASSRLGQGEGGYTF
CDR3 DNA: TGTGCCAGCAGCCGGTTAGGACAGGGCGAGGGTGGCTACACCTTC

D gene: .
V gene: TRBV2
J gene: TRBJ2-3
clone size: .
CDR3 protein: CASRKLTGPSTDTQYF
CDR3 DNA: TGTGCCAGCAGGAAATTGACAGGACCCAGCACAGATACGCAGTATTTT

D gene: .
V gene: TRBV5-1
J gene: TRBJ2-7
clone size: .
CDR3 protein: CASGFSGGYEQYF
CDR3 DNA: TGCGCCAGCGGTTTTTCAGGGGGGTACGAGCAGTACTTC

D gene: .
V gene: TRBV6-1
J gene: TRBJ2-3
clone size: medium-sized
CDR3 protein: CASSGRRSDTQYF
CDR3 DNA: TGTGCCAGCAGTGGACGCAGGTCAGATACGCAGTATTTT

D gene: TRBD1
V gene: TRBV7-7
J gene: TRBJ2-5
clone size: .
CDR3 protein: CASSLTGAGGETQYF
CDR3 DNA: TGTGCTAGCAGCCTTACAGGGGCTGGTGGGGAGACCCAGTACTTC

D gene: TRBD1
V gene: TRBV6-1
J gene: TRBJ1-5
clone size: few
CDR3 protein: CASSSGTGRQPQHF
CDR3 DNA: TGTGCCAGCAGTTCCGGGACAGGGCGTCAGCCCCAGCATTTT

D gene: .
V gene: TRBV12-3/TRBV12-4
J gene: TRBJ2-2
clone size: medium-sized
CDR3 protein: CASSFNTGELFF
CDR3 DNA: TGTGCCAGCAGTTTTAACACCGGGGAGCTGTTTTTT

D gene: .
V gene: TRBV6-1
J gene: TRBJ2-3
clone size: few
CDR3 protein: CASSVTDTDTQYF
CDR3 DNA: TGTGCCAGCAGTGTGACAGACACAGATACGCAGTATTTT

D gene: .
V gene: TRBV20-1
J gene: TRBJ2-7
clone size: medium-sized
CDR3 protein: CSASNSQVGYEQYF
CDR3 DNA: TGCAGTGCTAGCAACTCCCAGGTGGGCTACGAGCAGTACTTC

D gene: .
V gene: TRBV9
J gene: TRBJ2-2
clone size: .
CDR3 protein: CASSVVAVNTGELFF
CDR3 DNA: TGTGCCAGCAGCGTAGTAGCGGTGAACACCGGGGAGCTGTTTTTT

D gene: .
V gene: TRBV6-1
J gene: TRBJ1-5
clone size: .
CDR3 protein: CASRDTGTGQPQHF
CDR3 DNA: TGTGCCAGCAGGGATACAGGTACAGGTCAGCCCCAGCATTTT

D gene: .
V gene: TRBV6-2/TRBV6-3
J gene: TRBJ2-7
clone size: few
CDR3 protein: CASWPQGQAYEQYF
CDR3 DNA: TGTGCCAGCTGGCCGCAGGGACAAGCCTACGAGCAGTACTTC

D gene: TRBD1
V gene: TRBV27
J gene: TRBJ2-1
clone size: .
CDR3 protein: CASRPGQGYNEQFF
CDR3 DNA: TGTGCCAGCCGTCCGGGACAGGGTTACAATGAGCAGTTCTTC

D gene: TRBD1
V gene: TRBV6-1
J gene: TRBJ1-4
clone size: medium-sized
CDR3 protein: CASSGTGGRGEKLFF
CDR3 DNA: TGTGCCAGCAGTGGGACAGGGGGAAGAGGTGAAAAACTGTTTTTT

D gene: .
V gene: TRBV6-5
J gene: TRBJ2-7
clone size: .
CDR3 protein: CASRLGPMYEQYF
CDR3 DNA: TGTGCCAGCAGACTCGGGCCAATGTACGAGCAGTACTTC

D gene: .
V gene: TRBV6-5
J gene: TRBJ1-1
clone size: .
CDR3 protein: CASSYSGEEAFF
CDR3 DNA: TGTGCCAGCAGTTACTCGGGGGAAGAAGCTTTCTTT

D gene: .
V gene: TRBV9
J gene: TRBJ2-1
clone size: medium-sized
CDR3 protein: CASSVAGWGNEQFF
CDR3 DNA: TGTGCCAGCAGCGTAGCAGGGTGGGGGAATGAGCAGTTCTTC